The count of the clone carrying this T cell receptor beta chain is one. This record belongs to a study of shared clonotypes between healthy human individuals. Naive CD8 cells comprised CD45RO-negative, CCR7-positively selected cells, excluding terminally differentiated effector memory CD45RA+ cells. This CDR3 has 15 amino acids. Trimming left V 7 bases short and J 1 base short, with 17 bases between. Germline V gives CDR1 SQVTM, CDR2 ANQGSEA. Produced via immunoSEQ multiplex PCR; TCRdb's table is partial and in-frame only. The sample lists about 2.2 million clones; 80% to 95% were seen once. This clonotype was sampled from a man aged 18 to 30 in good health. Some clones in this sample may be carry-over from other donors' samples. The sequencing sample was made of naive CD8+ T cells from PBMCs. The chain couples TRBV29-1 to TRBJ2-1, with D tentatively TRBD2 (5 bases). This CDR3 is CSAEGSELSYNEQFF. CDR3 DNA sequence: TGCAGCGCTGAGGGCTCTGAATTATCCTACAATGAGCAGTTCTTC.